The 18 T cell receptor beta chains listed next were all sequenced from one sample in a study of OX40 agonist ivuxolimab in advanced cancers. The method behind the library was the immunoSEQ multiplex PCR assay. TCRdb took this table from immuneACCESS and kept in-frame rearrangements with V and J called. Such tables lack part of the clones; where checked against another copy, unresolved V genes explain under half of the gap, and the rest is unexplained. The sample yields tens of thousands of clones; just over 85% were counted once. Less than 4% of the sample is taken by the ten largest. The sample was CD4+ or CD8+ T cells sorted from blood, taken in a trial of the OX40 agonist ivuxolimab. The receptors were gathered from an adult with an advanced solid tumor such as melanoma, head and neck, liver or kidney cancer.

By sample fraction, this clone is large (0.1 to 1%). This chain links TRBV19 with TRBJ1-6; D unresolved. Germline V CDR1 and CDR2: LNHDA, SQIVND (reference sequence). Trimming pared 0 bases from V and 7 bases from J, leaving 10 bases between. The CDR3 runs 15 residues. The CDR3 is CASSIEPSGNSPLHF. The CDR3 region has the DNA TGTGCCAGTAGTATAGAACCATCGGGGAATTCACCCCTCCACTTT.

This clone was detected only a few times. The chain has TRBV7-3 and TRBJ2-1; 15 bases are shared with TRBD2. The CDR3 is 16 residues long. Germline assignment: CDR1 SGHTA and CDR2 FQGTGA. Germline trimming cut 6 bases from V and 8 bases from J; bases unmatched to any gene: 8. CDR3 DNA: TGTGCCAGCAGGCCCGGACTAGCGGGGGGGCGAGATGAGCAGTTCTTC. Protein: CASRPGLAGGRDEQFF.

This clone has only one observation. The V gene is TRBV6-1, the J gene TRBJ1-5; D is undetermined. In germline, CDR1 is MNHNS, CDR2 SASEGT. The CDR3 extends over 13 amino acids. Trimming pared 3 bases from V and 1 base from J, leaving 4 bases between. The CDR3 is CASSERSNQPQHF. For the CDR3, the DNA is TGTGCCAGCAGTGAGCGGAGCAATCAGCCCCAGCATTTT.

The V gene is TRBV5-1, the J gene TRBJ2-6, with a tentative D call TRBD2 (6 bases). There are 17 residues in the CDR3. CDR1 SGHRS and CDR2 YFSETQ come from the germline V gene. The ends were cut back, 4 bases at V and 6 bases at J, with 20 bases in the middle. CDR3 loop: CASSPPGLSVQANVLTF. The CDR3 bases are TGCGCCAGCAGCCCCCCGGGACTCAGCGTCCAGGCCAACGTCCTGACTTTC.

The chain uses TRBV6-5 and TRBJ2-7; TRBD2 might be the D (6 bases). The CDR3 loop spans 15 amino acids. Trimming left V 6 bases short and J 5 bases short, with 20 bases between. Germline CDR1 and CDR2: MNHEY and SVGAGI. CDR3 sequence (DNA): TGTGCCAGCAGGCCTACCCTGTCCGGGAGCCACGAGCAGTACTTC. It yields the protein CASRPTLSGSHEQYF.

This clone was recorded only once. The chain employs TRBV4-1 and TRBJ2-1; D might be TRBD1 or TRBD2, each matching 5 bases. Germline assignment: CDR1 MGHRA and CDR2 YSYEKL. The CDR3 sequence is 15 residues long. With 0 bases removed from V and 2 bases from J, the gap between germline ends came to 8 bases. The CDR3 nucleotides read TGCGCCAGCAGCCAAGAAGGGACCACCTACAATGAGCAGTTCTTC. Amino acids: CASSQEGTTYNEQFF.

This clone was counted once. The chain couples TRBV11-3 to TRBJ1-1; 9 positions match TRBD1. After removal of 5 bases from V and 3 bases from J, the junction contained 4 bases not matched to a gene. Germline V gene data show CDR1 as SGHNT and CDR2 as YENEEA. This CDR3 spans 14 amino acids. CDR3 protein: CASSKQGADTEAFF. CDR3 coding DNA: TGTGCCAGCAGCAAACAGGGGGCCGACACTGAAGCTTTCTTT.

The chain links TRBV19 to TRBJ1-5; D is undetermined. The germline CDR1 and CDR2 sequences are LNHDA and SQIVND (reference sequence). CDR3 length: 15 residues. The germline V and J ends were trimmed by 5 bases and 0 bases, with 11 bases remaining between them. The DNA of the CDR3 is TGTGCCAGTAGTCCGAGTGGCGGTAGCAATCAGCCCCAGCATTTT. Translation gives CASSPSGGSNQPQHF. Full variable domain (remainder filled in from reference TRBV19 and TRBJ1-5): DGGITQSPKYLFRKEGQNVTLSCEQNLNHDAMYWYRQDPGQGLRLIYYSQIVNDFQKGDIAEGYSVSREKKESFPLTVTSAQKNPTAFYLCASSPSGGSNQPQHFGDGTRLSIL.

In its sample, this clone was seen a few times. The chain combines TRBV6-1 with TRBJ1-6; no definite D call. Per germline, CDR1 MNHNS and CDR2 SASEGT. The CDR3 has 15 amino acids. The V and J ends lost 0 bases and 7 bases respectively, with 10 bases between them. The CDR3 is CASSEAGSYNSPLHF. The CDR3 DNA is TGTGCCAGCAGTGAAGCCGGCAGTTACAATTCACCCCTCCACTTT.

The chain has TRBV9 and TRBJ2-1; 9 positions agree with TRBD2. The CDR3 covers 16 residues. Trimming at V came to 0 bases and at J to 3 bases, leaving 4 bases not matched to a gene. CDR1 SGDLS and CDR2 YYNGEE come from the germline V gene. CDR3 in DNA: TGTGCCAGCAGCGTAGAGGCGGGAGGGGGCTACAATGAGCAGTTCTTC. It encodes CASSVEAGGGYNEQFF.

This chain links TRBV9 with TRBJ1-3; no reliable D call. Germline CDR1 and CDR2: SGDLS and YYNGEE. This CDR3 is 15 amino acids long. Trimming pared 0 bases from V and 2 bases from J, leaving 9 bases between. CDR3 sequence reads: CASSVAPRTGNTIYF. DNA of the CDR3: TGTGCCAGCAGCGTAGCTCCGAGGACTGGAAACACCATATATTTT.

The chain employs TRBV5-6 and TRBJ2-5, with 13 bases that match TRBD2. The V gene's germline CDR1 is SGHDT and CDR2 YYEEEE. The V and J ends lost 5 bases and 3 bases, in that order; junction bases with no gene match: 4. The CDR3 loop spans 15 amino acids. For the CDR3, the DNA is TGTGCCAGCAGACGGGGACTAGCGGGGAAAGAGACCCAGTACTTC. Protein sequence: CASRRGLAGKETQYF.

This rearrangement joins TRBV6-6 to TRBJ2-7; D is ambiguous. CDR1 is MNHNY, CDR2 SVGAGI, per germline (reference sequence). CDR3 length: 12 residues. V was clipped by 2 bases and J by 5 bases, with 7 bases between them. CDR3 DNA sequence: TGTGCCAGCAGTTACCTGGGGAACGAGCAGTACTTC. It encodes CASSYLGNEQYF.

The chain employs TRBV5-5 and TRBJ1-3, with D hard to call. V dropped 1 base and J dropped 0 bases, with 17 bases sitting between them. Germline assignment: CDR1 SGHKS and CDR2 YYEKEE (reference sequence). This CDR3 comprises 18 residues. CDR3 coding DNA: TGTGCCAGCAGCTTGAGCCTGATTTCGAAGAGCTCTGGAAACACCATATATTTT. Translating it yields CASSLSLISKSSGNTIYF.

The chain links TRBV21-1 to TRBJ1-4. TRBV21-1 is listed as a pseudogene. The CDR3 length is 15 residues. As DNA, the CDR3 is TGTGCCAGCAGCAAAATGCCCGCCTTTAATGAAAAACTGTTTTTT. Protein: CASSKMPAFNEKLFF.

The CDR3 DNA reads as TGCGCCAGCAGCGCCCACAGGGGACAAGAGACCCAGTACTTC. This encodes CASSAHRGQETQYF. The chain joins TRBV5-1 to TRBJ2-5, with 7 nucleotides matching TRBD1. Germline CDR1 reads SGHRS; CDR2 reads YFSETQ. CDR3 length: 14 amino acids. J lost 2 bases, V lost 4 bases, and 5 bases had no gene match.

This rearrangement joins TRBV18 to TRBJ2-7; D is uncertain. Trimming took off 3 bases at V and 3 bases at J, with 9 bases between the two ends. CDR1 is KGHSH, CDR2 LQKENI, per germline. CDR3 length equals 13 residues. DNA for the CDR3: TGTGCCAGCTCACCGGGCGGTTTCTACGAGCAGTACTTC. Translated: CASSPGGFYEQYF.

This sequence joins TRBV9 and TRBJ2-1; no clear D gene. The germline V gene has CDR1 SGDLS and CDR2 YYNGEE. V lost 2 bases and J 5 bases, leaving 11 bases between the germline ends. The CDR3 covers 14 residues. The CDR3 DNA sequence: TGTGCCAGCAGCGTTGGGTTCATTAACAATGAGCAGTTCTTC. It codes for CASSVGFINNEQFF.